A selection of T cell receptor beta chains follows, all from one sample in a study of blood T cell repertoires in COVID-19. Measured with immunoSEQ multiplex PCR; TCRdb has only the in-frame clones, and not every one. Here the sample spans 250,000 to 350,000 clones, roughly 84% being singletons. What was sequenced was peripheral blood. Receptors were obtained from a human donor with COVID-19, enrolled during active disease. The donor label of this sample is uncertain. Each CDR3 is given with its conserved first and last residue. The D gene is left open where the match is weak. Clone size is not always given. Where it is, it says once, few, many or a class for expanded clones.

v_gene,j_gene,d_gene,abundance,CDR3nt,CDR3aa
TRBV6-2/TRBV6-3,TRBJ2-6,TRBD1,once,TGTGCCAGCAGCGGACAGGGGGCCTCTGGGGCCAACGTCCTGACTTTC,CASSGQGASGANVLTF
TRBV18,TRBJ1-2,TRBD1,NA,TGTGCCAGCTCACGAGACCGGGACAGGGATTTTGGCTACACCTTC,CASSRDRDRDFGYTF
TRBV6-2/TRBV6-3,TRBJ2-3,TRBD1,NA,TGTGCCAGCAGTTTCCCCCGGGACAGGGGTACAGATACGCAGTATTTT,CASSFPRDRGTDTQYF
TRBV15,TRBJ1-1,NA,NA,TGTGCCACCAGCAGAGGAGGGCGGGACACTGAAGCTTTCTTT,CATSRGGRDTEAFF
TRBV18,TRBJ1-1,NA,NA,TGTGCCAGCTCACCGGGAGTAACGAACACTGAAGCTTTCTTT,CASSPGVTNTEAFF
TRBV28,TRBJ1-4,NA,NA,TGTGCCAGCAGTTATCCCTCAGGGGCGGTAGGGGAAAAACTGTTTTTT,CASSYPSGAVGEKLFF
TRBV9,TRBJ2-1,NA,NA,TGTGCCAGCAGCGCCTTATTGAATGAGCAGTTCTTC,CASSALLNEQFF
TRBV9,TRBJ2-7,TRBD2,NA,TGTGCCAGCAGCGTCGGGGAAGCGGGAGTTTACGAGCAGTACTTC,CASSVGEAGVYEQYF
TRBV27,TRBJ2-5,TRBD1,NA,TGTGCCAGCAGTCCCGGGACAGGGTGGTTGGAGACCCAGTACTTC,CASSPGTGWLETQYF
TRBV5-1,TRBJ1-4,NA,NA,TGCGCCAGCAGCTTAACGCCAGGCTTTAATGAAAAACTGTTTTTT,CASSLTPGFNEKLFF
TRBV11-3,TRBJ2-7,TRBD2,NA,TGTGCCAGCAGCTTAACAGGGACTAGCGGGACCGAGCAGTACTTC,CASSLTGTSGTEQYF
TRBV9,TRBJ2-3,TRBD2,few,TGTGCCAGCAGCTTGGGACTAGCGCTGCCAGATACGCAGTATTTT,CASSLGLALPDTQYF
TRBV24-1,TRBJ1-2,NA,NA,TGTGCCACCAGTGACCCAACAGGGAACTATGGCTACACCTTC,CATSDPTGNYGYTF
TRBV6-4,TRBJ1-2,NA,NA,TGTGCCAGCAGTGAAGACGGAACAGACTATGGCTACACCTTC,CASSEDGTDYGYTF
TRBV6-2/TRBV6-3,TRBJ2-1,NA,NA,TGTGCCAGCAGCAAACTAGGCAATGAGCAGTTCTTC,CASSKLGNEQFF
TRBV7-3,TRBJ2-3,NA,NA,TGTGCCAGCAGCTTAAGTCTAGCAGCAGATACGCAGTATTTT,CASSLSLAADTQYF
TRBV6-6,TRBJ1-5,TRBD1,NA,TGTGCCAGCAGCCCCGGACAGGGCCATCAGCCCCAGCATTTT,CASSPGQGHQPQHF
TRBV7-2,TRBJ1-1,NA,NA,TGTGCCAGCAGCCTCAGCAGGGATGGCACTGAAGCTTTCTTT,CASSLSRDGTEAFF
TRBV2,TRBJ2-1,TRBD2,NA,TGTGCCAGCAGTGTTCTGGGGGGACTAGCGGGCTACAATGAGCAGTTCTTC,CASSVLGGLAGYNEQFF
TRBV29-1,TRBJ2-7,TRBD1,NA,TGCAGCGTCAGAGCCTCCGGGACAGGCGAGCAGTACTTC,CSVRASGTGEQYF
TRBV19,TRBJ1-5,TRBD1,NA,TGTGCCAGTAGTATGTATGGGACAGGGGTCTATCAGCCCCAGCATTTT,CASSMYGTGVYQPQHF
TRBV15,TRBJ2-4,NA,once,TGTGCCACCAGCAGAGAGGGGACTGGGGAGGTAAACATTCAGTACTTC,CATSREGTGEVNIQYF
TRBV5-1,TRBJ2-2,NA,NA,TGCGCCAGCAGCTTGGCCCCGGCAGGGCGTCGGAACACCGGGGAGCTGTTTTTT,CASSLAPAGRRNTGELFF
TRBV10-2,TRBJ2-3,NA,once,TGCGCCAGCAGTGAGACGGCGGCTAGCACAGATACGCAGTATTTT,CASSETAASTDTQYF
TRBV7-9,TRBJ2-2,NA,NA,TGTGCCAGCAGCCTACTAAACACCGGGGAGCTGTTTTTT,CASSLLNTGELFF
TRBV5-4,TRBJ2-5,NA,NA,TGTGCCAGCAGCCAGACAGGTACAGAGACCCAGTACTTC,CASSQTGTETQYF
TRBV7-3,TRBJ1-1,TRBD1,once,TGTGCCAGCAGCGCACACAGGGGCACGAACACTGAAGCTTTCTTT,CASSAHRGTNTEAFF
TRBV24-1,TRBJ1-1,NA,NA,TGTGCCACCAGTGATTTGCAGTGGACTGAAGCTTTCTTT,CATSDLQWTEAFF
TRBV3-1/TRBV3-2,TRBJ1-5,NA,NA,TGTGCCAGCAGCCAAGGCAGGGTTCAGCCCCAGCATTTT,CASSQGRVQPQHF
TRBV27,TRBJ1-5,NA,NA,TGTGCCAGCAGTTTATCACCAGGTCAGCCCCAGCATTTT,CASSLSPGQPQHF
TRBV5-4,TRBJ2-3,TRBD1,once,TGTGCCAGCAGCTTGGGGACAGGGAACACAGATACGCAGTATTTT,CASSLGTGNTDTQYF